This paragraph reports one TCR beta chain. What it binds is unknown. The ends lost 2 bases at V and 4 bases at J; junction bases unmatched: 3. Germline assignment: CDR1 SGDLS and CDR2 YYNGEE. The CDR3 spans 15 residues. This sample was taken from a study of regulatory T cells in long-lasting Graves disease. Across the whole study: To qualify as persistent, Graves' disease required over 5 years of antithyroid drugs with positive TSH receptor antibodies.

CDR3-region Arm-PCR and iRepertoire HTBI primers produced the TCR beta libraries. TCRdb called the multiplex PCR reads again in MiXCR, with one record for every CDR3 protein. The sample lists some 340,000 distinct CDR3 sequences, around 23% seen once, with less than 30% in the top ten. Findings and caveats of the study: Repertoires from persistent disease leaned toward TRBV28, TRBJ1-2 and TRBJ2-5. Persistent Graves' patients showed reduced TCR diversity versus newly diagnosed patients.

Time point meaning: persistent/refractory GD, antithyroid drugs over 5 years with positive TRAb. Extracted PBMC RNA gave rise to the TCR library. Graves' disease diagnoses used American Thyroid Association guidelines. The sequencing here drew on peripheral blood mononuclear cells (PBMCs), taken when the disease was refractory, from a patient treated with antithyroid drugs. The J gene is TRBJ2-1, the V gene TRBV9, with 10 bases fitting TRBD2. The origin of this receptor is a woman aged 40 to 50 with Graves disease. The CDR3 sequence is CASSVSSGRYNEQFF. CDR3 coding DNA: TGTGCCAGCAGCGTCAGTAGCGGGAGGTACAATGAGCAGTTCTTC.